This section outlines one TCR beta chain sequence together with its context. This sample is drawn from a study of technical replicates of blood from a handful of donors. Repertoires were generated with immunoSEQ multiplex PCR, while TCRdb's copy carries only in-frame clones and drops some. Of under 95,000 clones in the sample, roughly 91% are singletons; the top ten hold less than 0.4%. Germline V lookup: CDR1 SGHVS, CDR2 FNYEAQ. The CDR3 runs to 15 residues. The J segment lost 3 bases and the V segment lost 5 bases, leaving 6 bases of the junction unmatched. Sequencing used T cells isolated from PBMCs. The receptor's source is a human donor in good health. Some clones in this sample may be carry-over from other donors' samples. This chain joins TRBV7-6 and TRBJ2-1; 8 nucleotides align to TRBD2. In DNA, the CDR3 is TGTGCCAGCAGCGCACGGGAGGGGGTCTACAATGAGCAGTTCTTC. This sequence encodes CASSAREGVYNEQFF.